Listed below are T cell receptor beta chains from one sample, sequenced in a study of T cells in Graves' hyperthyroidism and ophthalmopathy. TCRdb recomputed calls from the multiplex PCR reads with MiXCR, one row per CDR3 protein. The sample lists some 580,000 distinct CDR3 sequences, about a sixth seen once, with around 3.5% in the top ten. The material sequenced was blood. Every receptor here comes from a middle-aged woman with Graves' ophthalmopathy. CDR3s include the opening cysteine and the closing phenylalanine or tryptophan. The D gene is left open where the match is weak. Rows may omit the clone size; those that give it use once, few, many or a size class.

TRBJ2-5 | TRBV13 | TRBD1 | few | CASSLRDRGRPETQYF | TGTGCCAGCAGCTTACGGGACAGGGGGCGCCCAGAGACCCAGTACTTC
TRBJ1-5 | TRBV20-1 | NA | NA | CSARDTLSQPQHF | TGCAGTGCTAGAGATACATTGAGTCAGCCCCAGCATTTT
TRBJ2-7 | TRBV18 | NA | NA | CASSPAALRLNEQYF | TGTGCCAGCTCCCCGGCCGCCCTACGTCTGAACGAGCAGTACTTC
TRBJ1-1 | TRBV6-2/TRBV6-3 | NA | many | CASSYYTRQVTMNTEAFF | TGTGCCAGCAGTTATTACACCCGACAGGTGACCATGAACACTGAAGCTTTCTTT
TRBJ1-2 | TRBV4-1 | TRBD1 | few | CASSQLGRQGDYGYTF | TGCGCCAGCAGCCAATTAGGGAGACAGGGGGACTATGGCTACACCTTC
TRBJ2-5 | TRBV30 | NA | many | CAWSGLRGAYQETQYF | TGTGCCTGGAGTGGGCTGAGGGGGGCGTACCAAGAGACCCAGTACTTC
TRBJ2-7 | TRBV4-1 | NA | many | CASSQAAGQSYEQYF | TGCGCCAGCAGCCAAGCAGCAGGGCAGTCCTACGAGCAGTACTTC
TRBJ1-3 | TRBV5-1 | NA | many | CASSLDGTYSGNTIYF | TGCGCCAGCAGCTTGGATGGGACCTACTCTGGAAACACCATATATTTT
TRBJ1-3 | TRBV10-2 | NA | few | CASKEQIDSGNTIYF | TGCGCCAGCAAAGAGCAGATCGACTCTGGAAACACCATATATTTT
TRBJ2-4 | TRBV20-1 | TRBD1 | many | CSATGQGMLGKNIQYF | TGCAGTGCTACCGGACAGGGAATGTTGGGCAAAAACATTCAGTACTTC
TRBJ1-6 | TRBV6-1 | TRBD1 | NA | CASSEETGGNSPLHF | TGTGCCAGCAGTGAAGAAACAGGGGGCAATTCACCCCTCCACTTT